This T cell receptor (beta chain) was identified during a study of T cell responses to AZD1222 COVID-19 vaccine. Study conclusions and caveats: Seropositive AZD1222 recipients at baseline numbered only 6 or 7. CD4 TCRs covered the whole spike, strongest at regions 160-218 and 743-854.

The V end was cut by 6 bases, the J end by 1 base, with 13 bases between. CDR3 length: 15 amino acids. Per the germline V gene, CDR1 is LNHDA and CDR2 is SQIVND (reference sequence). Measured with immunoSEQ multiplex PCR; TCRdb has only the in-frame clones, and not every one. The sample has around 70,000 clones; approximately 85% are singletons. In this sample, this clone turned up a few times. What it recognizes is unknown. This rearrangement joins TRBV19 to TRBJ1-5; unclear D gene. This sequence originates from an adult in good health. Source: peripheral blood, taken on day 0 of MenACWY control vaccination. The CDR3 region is CASRTRVRSNQPQHF. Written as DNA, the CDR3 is TGTGCCAGTAGGACGAGGGTACGGAGCAATCAGCCCCAGCATTTT.